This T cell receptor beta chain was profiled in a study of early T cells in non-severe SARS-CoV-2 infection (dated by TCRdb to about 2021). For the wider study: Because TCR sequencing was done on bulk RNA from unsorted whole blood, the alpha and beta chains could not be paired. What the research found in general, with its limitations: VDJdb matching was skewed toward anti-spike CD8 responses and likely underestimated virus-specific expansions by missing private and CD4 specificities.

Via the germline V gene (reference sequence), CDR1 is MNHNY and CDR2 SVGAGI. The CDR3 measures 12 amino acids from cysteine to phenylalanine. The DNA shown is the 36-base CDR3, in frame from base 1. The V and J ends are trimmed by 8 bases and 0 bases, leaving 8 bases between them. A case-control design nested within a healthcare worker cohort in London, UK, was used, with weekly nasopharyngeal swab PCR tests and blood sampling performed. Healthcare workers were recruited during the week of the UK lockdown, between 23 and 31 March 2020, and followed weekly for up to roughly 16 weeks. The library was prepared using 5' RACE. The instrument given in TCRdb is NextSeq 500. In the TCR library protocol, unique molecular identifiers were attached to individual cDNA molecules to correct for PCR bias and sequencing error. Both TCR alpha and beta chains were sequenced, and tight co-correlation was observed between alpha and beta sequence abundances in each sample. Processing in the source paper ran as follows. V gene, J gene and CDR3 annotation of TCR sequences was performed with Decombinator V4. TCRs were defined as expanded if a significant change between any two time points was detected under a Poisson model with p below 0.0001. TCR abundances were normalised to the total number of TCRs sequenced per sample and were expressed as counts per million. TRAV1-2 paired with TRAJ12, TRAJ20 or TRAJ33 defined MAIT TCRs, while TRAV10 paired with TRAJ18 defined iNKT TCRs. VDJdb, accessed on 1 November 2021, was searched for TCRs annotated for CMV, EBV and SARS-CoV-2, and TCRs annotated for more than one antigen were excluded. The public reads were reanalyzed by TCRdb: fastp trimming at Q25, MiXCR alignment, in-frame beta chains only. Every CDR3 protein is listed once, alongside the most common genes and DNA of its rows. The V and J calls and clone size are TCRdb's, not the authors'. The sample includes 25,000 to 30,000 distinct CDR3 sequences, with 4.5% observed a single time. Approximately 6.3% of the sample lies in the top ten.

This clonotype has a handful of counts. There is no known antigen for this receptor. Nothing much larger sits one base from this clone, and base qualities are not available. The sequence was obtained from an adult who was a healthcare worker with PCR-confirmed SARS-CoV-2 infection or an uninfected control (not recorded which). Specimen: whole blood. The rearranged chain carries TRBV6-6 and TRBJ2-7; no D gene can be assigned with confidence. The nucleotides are TGTGCCAGCCGGGCTATCTCCTACGAGCAGTACTTC. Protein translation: CASRAISYEQYF.